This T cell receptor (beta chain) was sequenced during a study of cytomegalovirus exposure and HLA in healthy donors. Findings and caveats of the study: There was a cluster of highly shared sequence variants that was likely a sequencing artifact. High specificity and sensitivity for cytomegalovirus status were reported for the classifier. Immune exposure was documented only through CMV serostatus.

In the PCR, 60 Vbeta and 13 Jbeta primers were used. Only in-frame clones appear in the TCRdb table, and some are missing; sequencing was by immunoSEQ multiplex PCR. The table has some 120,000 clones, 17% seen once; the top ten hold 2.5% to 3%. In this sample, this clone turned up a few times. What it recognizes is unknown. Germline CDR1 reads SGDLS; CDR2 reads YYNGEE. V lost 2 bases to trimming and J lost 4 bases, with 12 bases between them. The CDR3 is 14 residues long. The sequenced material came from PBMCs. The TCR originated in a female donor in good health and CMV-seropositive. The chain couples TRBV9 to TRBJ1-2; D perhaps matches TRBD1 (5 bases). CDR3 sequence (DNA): TGTGCCAGCAGCGTCCAGGGTTATGGCTATGGCTACACCTTC. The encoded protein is CASSVQGYGYGYTF.